The clone carrying this T cell receptor (beta chain) qualifies as medium-sized. The data belong to a study of patients and donors after allogeneic stem cell transplantation. TCRdb re-analysed the RT-PCR reads in MiXCR, keeping a single row per CDR3 protein. The data contain 600 to 800 distinct CDR3 sequences, roughly 1.3% of them singletons. Germline assignment: CDR1 MDHEN and CDR2 SYDVKM. Trimming cost V 2 bases and J 9 bases; bases outside gene matches: 3. The CDR3 runs 13 residues. The chain links TRBV28 to TRBJ2-1, with 8 bases aligning to TRBD2. The sample comprised blood, either unsorted or a sorted T cell fraction (not recorded which). The source is a human donor who was either an allogeneic HSCT recipient or a stem cell or donor lymphocyte infusion donor (not recorded which). It is not recorded whose cells these are; they may come from a transplant donor. CDR3 nucleotide sequence: TGTGCCAGCAGTTTAGGGACTAGTGGTGAGCAGTTCTTC. Residues: CASSLGTSGEQFF.